The entry below gives a single T cell receptor (beta chain) sequence along with its context. This record belongs to a study of blood T cell repertoires in COVID-19. TCRdb's table, derived via immunoSEQ multiplex PCR, lists solely in-frame clones and lacks some. The sample has some 400,000 clones, 75% to 90% seen once. The specimen sequenced was PBMCs or T cells enriched from blood (not recorded which). This TCR derives from a man under 40 who had recovered from COVID-19.

The CDR3 nucleotides read TGTGCCAGTAGTATATGGGACAGCTCTGGAAACACCATATATTTT. It encodes CASSIWDSSGNTIYF. The chain recombines TRBV19 with TRBJ1-3; 7 bases are a match to TRBD1. The trim removed 2 bases at V and 0 bases at J, leaving 1 base unmatched. The CDR3 covers 15 residues. Germline lookup yields CDR1 LNHDA and CDR2 SQIVND (reference sequence).